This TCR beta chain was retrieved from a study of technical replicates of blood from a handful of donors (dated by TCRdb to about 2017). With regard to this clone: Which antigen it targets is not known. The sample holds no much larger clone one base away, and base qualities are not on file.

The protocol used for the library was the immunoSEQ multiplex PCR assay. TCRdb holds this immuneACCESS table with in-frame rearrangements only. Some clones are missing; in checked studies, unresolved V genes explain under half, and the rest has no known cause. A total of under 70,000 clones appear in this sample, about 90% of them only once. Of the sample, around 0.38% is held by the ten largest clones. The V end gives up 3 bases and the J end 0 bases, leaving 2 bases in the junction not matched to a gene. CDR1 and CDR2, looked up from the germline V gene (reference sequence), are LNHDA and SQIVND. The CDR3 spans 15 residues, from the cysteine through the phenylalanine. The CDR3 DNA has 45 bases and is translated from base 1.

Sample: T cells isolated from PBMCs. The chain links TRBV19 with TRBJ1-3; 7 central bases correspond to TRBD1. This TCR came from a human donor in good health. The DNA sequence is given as TGTGCCAGTAGTATCGACAGGGACTCTGGAAACACCATATATTTT. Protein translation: CASSIDRDSGNTIYF.